The rows below give T cell receptor beta chains drawn from one sample of a study of T cells in Graves' hyperthyroidism and ophthalmopathy. TCRdb reanalysed the multiplex PCR reads using MiXCR and keeps one entry per CDR3 protein. The sample includes some 490,000 distinct CDR3 sequences, 15% to 20% seen only once; the top ten take 25% to 30%. Source material: blood. Receptor source: a woman in her twenties or thirties with Graves' ophthalmopathy. Both conserved end residues are part of each CDR3. A D gene is named only where the DNA matches it firmly. Size is stated for part of the rows, as once, few or many counts, or as a class when the clone is expanded.

v_call: TRBV28
j_call: TRBJ1-1
clone_size: few
d_call: -
cdr3_length: 12
cdr3_nt: TGTGCCAGCAGTTTCTTCGGGGGTGGAGCTTTCTTT
cdr3_aa: CASSFFGGGAFF

v_call: TRBV7-3
j_call: TRBJ2-1
clone_size: few
d_call: -
cdr3_length: 16
cdr3_nt: TGTGCCAGCAGCCCTTCCTTCCTAGCCGGGTCCAATGAGCAGTTCTTC
cdr3_aa: CASSPSFLAGSNEQFF

v_call: TRBV20-1
j_call: TRBJ2-3
clone_size: -
d_call: TRBD2
cdr3_length: 16
cdr3_nt: TGCAGTGCTAGAGATGGGACTAGCGGACGCACAGATACGCAGTATTTT
cdr3_aa: CSARDGTSGRTDTQYF

v_call: TRBV20-1
j_call: TRBJ2-5
clone_size: few
d_call: TRBD2
cdr3_length: 15
cdr3_nt: TGCAGTGTAGAGAAGCGGGAGGTCGTCCAAGAGACCCAGTACTTC
cdr3_aa: CSVEKREVVQETQYF

v_call: TRBV28
j_call: TRBJ2-5
clone_size: few
d_call: -
cdr3_length: 14
cdr3_nt: TGTGCCAGCAAAGGGACAAAACTCCAAGAGGCCCAGTACTTC
cdr3_aa: CASKGTKLQEAQYF

v_call: TRBV20-1
j_call: TRBJ2-7
clone_size: many
d_call: TRBD2
cdr3_length: 14
cdr3_nt: TGCAGTGCTAGAGATGAGACTAGCCGGCTCGAGCAGTACTTC
cdr3_aa: CSARDETSRLEQYF

v_call: TRBV20-1
j_call: TRBJ1-5
clone_size: many
d_call: -
cdr3_length: 14
cdr3_nt: TGCAGTGCCCCTGACAGAAATAGCAATCAGCCCCAGCATTTT
cdr3_aa: CSAPDRNSNQPQHF

v_call: TRBV10-2
j_call: TRBJ2-2
clone_size: few
d_call: -
cdr3_length: 15
cdr3_nt: TGCGCCAGCAGTGAGCAGGGTTGGTACACCGGGGAGCTGTTTTTT
cdr3_aa: CASSEQGWYTGELFF

v_call: TRBV7-3
j_call: TRBJ2-7
clone_size: many
d_call: TRBD1
cdr3_length: 14
cdr3_nt: TGTGCCAGCAGCCCTACAGGGGGCAGGTACGAGCAGTACTTC
cdr3_aa: CASSPTGGRYEQYF

v_call: TRBV12-3/TRBV12-4
j_call: TRBJ1-4
clone_size: many
d_call: -
cdr3_length: 15
cdr3_nt: TGTGCCAGCAGTTTAACAGCTGCAACTAATGAAAAACTGTTTTTT
cdr3_aa: CASSLTAATNEKLFF

v_call: TRBV10-3
j_call: TRBJ2-3
clone_size: many
d_call: -
cdr3_length: 18
cdr3_nt: TGTGCCATCAGTGAGCCGACCCGGACAGTTACCTACACAGATACGCAGTATTTT
cdr3_aa: CAISEPTRTVTYTDTQYF

v_call: TRBV20-1
j_call: TRBJ2-7
clone_size: many
d_call: TRBD2
cdr3_length: 18
cdr3_nt: TGCAGTGCTAGAGAAACGAGGGGACTAGCGGGACGATTCTACGAGCAGTACTTC
cdr3_aa: CSARETRGLAGRFYEQYF

v_call: TRBV12-3/TRBV12-4
j_call: TRBJ2-3
clone_size: many
d_call: -
cdr3_length: 14
cdr3_nt: TGTGCCAGCAGTTTCGGTGCATCGACAGATACGCAGTATTTT
cdr3_aa: CASSFGASTDTQYF

v_call: TRBV28
j_call: TRBJ1-1
clone_size: many
d_call: TRBD1
cdr3_length: 14
cdr3_nt: TGTGCCAGCACCCTTCCAACAGGGGGCACTGAAGCTTTCTTT
cdr3_aa: CASTLPTGGTEAFF

v_call: TRBV6-1
j_call: TRBJ2-7
clone_size: -
d_call: -
cdr3_length: 12
cdr3_nt: TGTGCCAGCAGTGAGGAGGGTGTCGAGCAGTACTTC
cdr3_aa: CASSEEGVEQYF

v_call: TRBV11-1
j_call: TRBJ1-1
clone_size: many
d_call: -
cdr3_length: 15
cdr3_nt: TGTGCCAGCAGCTCAAACCCCTTAACGAACACTGAAGCTTTCTTT
cdr3_aa: CASSSNPLTNTEAFF

v_call: TRBV7-2
j_call: TRBJ2-5
clone_size: -
d_call: -
cdr3_length: 14
cdr3_nt: TGTGCCAGCACCGTGACAGGACCTCAAGAGACCCAGTACTTC
cdr3_aa: CASTVTGPQETQYF

v_call: TRBV7-8
j_call: TRBJ2-3
clone_size: -
d_call: -
cdr3_length: 15
cdr3_nt: TGTGCCAGCAGCTATTCGCGGGATCGCACAGATACGCAGTATTTT
cdr3_aa: CASSYSRDRTDTQYF

v_call: TRBV4-2
j_call: TRBJ2-1
clone_size: few
d_call: TRBD2
cdr3_length: 14
cdr3_nt: TGTGCCAGCAGCCAAGTTACTAGCGGAAATGAGCAGTTCTTC
cdr3_aa: CASSQVTSGNEQFF

v_call: TRBV29-1
j_call: TRBJ2-7
clone_size: few
d_call: -
cdr3_length: 12
cdr3_nt: TGCAGCGTTGCCCCGAACTCCTACGAGCAGTACTTC
cdr3_aa: CSVAPNSYEQYF

v_call: TRBV30
j_call: TRBJ2-7
clone_size: many
d_call: -
cdr3_length: 13
cdr3_nt: TGTGCCTGGAGTAAAGCGGGTGTCTACGAGCAGTACTTC
cdr3_aa: CAWSKAGVYEQYF

v_call: TRBV16
j_call: TRBJ2-5
clone_size: -
d_call: TRBD1
cdr3_length: 15
cdr3_nt: TGTGCCAGCAGTCTACTCGGGACAGCTAGAGAGACCCAGTACTTC
cdr3_aa: CASSLLGTARETQYF

v_call: TRBV27
j_call: TRBJ2-1
clone_size: few
d_call: -
cdr3_length: 13
cdr3_nt: TGTGCCAGTGCTGGGGGGAGGCCCAGTGAGCAGTTCTTC
cdr3_aa: CASAGGRPSEQFF

v_call: TRBV3-1
j_call: TRBJ2-3
clone_size: many
d_call: -
cdr3_length: 11
cdr3_nt: TGTGCCAGCAGCCAAATAGATACGCAGTATTTT
cdr3_aa: CASSQIDTQYF

v_call: TRBV18
j_call: TRBJ2-7
clone_size: few
d_call: TRBD1
cdr3_length: 15
cdr3_nt: TGTGCCAGCAGTCCCACAGGGGCGGGCTCCTACGAGCAGTACTTC
cdr3_aa: CASSPTGAGSYEQYF

v_call: TRBV5-1
j_call: TRBJ1-4
clone_size: many
d_call: TRBD1
cdr3_length: 16
cdr3_nt: TGCGCCAGCAGCTTAAGCCCCCAGGGGGAAGGTGAAAAACTGTTTTTT
cdr3_aa: CASSLSPQGEGEKLFF

v_call: TRBV18
j_call: TRBJ2-2
clone_size: many
d_call: -
cdr3_length: 15
cdr3_nt: TGTGCCAGCTCGTACACGGACGGCGACACCGGGGAGCTGTTTTTT
cdr3_aa: CASSYTDGDTGELFF

v_call: TRBV14
j_call: TRBJ2-5
clone_size: many
d_call: TRBD1
cdr3_length: 16
cdr3_nt: TGTGCCAGCAGCCCCCTAGGCTGGACAGGGACTGAGACCCAGTACTTC
cdr3_aa: CASSPLGWTGTETQYF

v_call: TRBV7-2
j_call: TRBJ2-3
clone_size: -
d_call: -
cdr3_length: 14
cdr3_nt: TGTGCCAGCAGCTCCCGACAGGTATCAGATACGCAGTATTTT
cdr3_aa: CASSSRQVSDTQYF

v_call: TRBV18
j_call: TRBJ2-7
clone_size: -
d_call: -
cdr3_length: 14
cdr3_nt: TGTGCCAGCTCACCACCTTCCGGGACCGGCGAGCAGTACTTC
cdr3_aa: CASSPPSGTGEQYF

v_call: TRBV5-6
j_call: TRBJ1-2
clone_size: few
d_call: -
cdr3_length: 16
cdr3_nt: TGTGCCAGCAGCCCAGACTCGGGGGCGCTAAGGGGTGGCTACACCTTC
cdr3_aa: CASSPDSGALRGGYTF

v_call: TRBV9
j_call: TRBJ2-3
clone_size: -
d_call: -
cdr3_length: 17
cdr3_nt: TGTGCCAGCAGTTCGCCGGGGAGCGGGTTCCAGTCAGATACGCAGTATTTT
cdr3_aa: CASSSPGSGFQSDTQYF

v_call: TRBV18
j_call: TRBJ1-5
clone_size: many
d_call: TRBD1
cdr3_length: 15
cdr3_nt: TGTGCCAGCAGTCCCGGGACAGGGCCCAATCAGCCCCAGCATTTT
cdr3_aa: CASSPGTGPNQPQHF

v_call: TRBV27
j_call: TRBJ1-5
clone_size: -
d_call: -
cdr3_length: 15
cdr3_nt: TGTGCCAGCAGTGGGGGGGACCTATACAATCAGCCCCAGCATTTT
cdr3_aa: CASSGGDLYNQPQHF

v_call: TRBV7-9
j_call: TRBJ2-7
clone_size: many
d_call: -
cdr3_length: 14
cdr3_nt: TGTGCCAGCAGCTCCGGAGGGGGCCTCGACGAGCAGTACTTC
cdr3_aa: CASSSGGGLDEQYF

v_call: TRBV28
j_call: TRBJ2-7
clone_size: many
d_call: TRBD1
cdr3_length: 14
cdr3_nt: TGTGCCAGCAGTCCCTGGACAGGGGGCCACGAGCAGTACTTC
cdr3_aa: CASSPWTGGHEQYF

v_call: TRBV4-1
j_call: TRBJ1-6
clone_size: few
d_call: -
cdr3_length: 18
cdr3_nt: TGCGCCAGCAGCCAAGACCCAATTCAGGGGTTGGGTAATTCACCCCTCCACTTT
cdr3_aa: CASSQDPIQGLGNSPLHF

v_call: TRBV7-2
j_call: TRBJ1-2
clone_size: many
d_call: -
cdr3_length: 15
cdr3_nt: TGTGCCAGCAGCCCACGGACAGAGCTGAACTATGGCTACACCTTC
cdr3_aa: CASSPRTELNYGYTF

v_call: TRBV6-1
j_call: TRBJ2-1
clone_size: many
d_call: -
cdr3_length: 15
cdr3_nt: TGTGCCAGCAGCATAGGACCGGGACCCTACAATGAGCAGTTCTTC
cdr3_aa: CASSIGPGPYNEQFF

v_call: TRBV29-1
j_call: TRBJ2-5
clone_size: many
d_call: -
cdr3_length: 12
cdr3_nt: TGCAGCGTTGTGCAGGGAAAAGAGACCCAGTACTTC
cdr3_aa: CSVVQGKETQYF

v_call: TRBV29-1
j_call: TRBJ2-1
clone_size: many
d_call: TRBD2
cdr3_length: 14
cdr3_nt: TGCAGCGCACACGGACTGGCGGGAGTGTACGAGCAGTTCTTC
cdr3_aa: CSAHGLAGVYEQFF

v_call: TRBV19
j_call: TRBJ2-5
clone_size: few
d_call: TRBD2
cdr3_length: 17
cdr3_nt: TGTGCCAGTACCACGAGGTGGCCTAGCGGGGTGCAAGAGACCCAGTACTTC
cdr3_aa: CASTTRWPSGVQETQYF

v_call: TRBV30
j_call: TRBJ1-1
clone_size: many
d_call: -
cdr3_length: 17
cdr3_nt: TGTGCCTGGAGTGTAATTCTGACAGAGGGAGAGAACACTGAAGCTTTCTTT
cdr3_aa: CAWSVILTEGENTEAFF

v_call: TRBV5-6
j_call: TRBJ2-3
clone_size: few
d_call: -
cdr3_length: 15
cdr3_nt: TGTGCCAGCAGCCCCCGGGACAAGGGCACAGATACGCAGTATTTT
cdr3_aa: CASSPRDKGTDTQYF

v_call: TRBV28
j_call: TRBJ1-1
clone_size: -
d_call: -
cdr3_length: 12
cdr3_nt: TGTGCCAGCATGTACAGCAGAACTGAAGCTTTCTTT
cdr3_aa: CASMYSRTEAFF

v_call: TRBV24-1
j_call: TRBJ2-6
clone_size: -
d_call: -
cdr3_length: 19
cdr3_nt: TGTGCCACCAGTGATCCTCCAGGGAATAAGACCTCTGGGGCCAACGTCCTGACTTTC
cdr3_aa: CATSDPPGNKTSGANVLTF

v_call: TRBV6-2/TRBV6-3
j_call: TRBJ2-7
clone_size: many
d_call: -
cdr3_length: 14
cdr3_nt: TGTGCCAGCAGTTACTCGGACAGCTCCTACGAGCAGTACTTC
cdr3_aa: CASSYSDSSYEQYF

v_call: TRBV3-1
j_call: TRBJ1-5
clone_size: many
d_call: -
cdr3_length: 14
cdr3_nt: TGTGCCAGCAGCCTCCGGGACACCAATCAGCCCCAGCATTTT
cdr3_aa: CASSLRDTNQPQHF

v_call: TRBV20-1
j_call: TRBJ2-1
clone_size: -
d_call: TRBD1
cdr3_length: 14
cdr3_nt: TGCAGTGCTAGGCCGGGACAGGGGTTGGGTGAGCAGTTCTTC
cdr3_aa: CSARPGQGLGEQFF

v_call: TRBV28
j_call: TRBJ2-7
clone_size: many
d_call: -
cdr3_length: 13
cdr3_nt: TGTGCCAGCGCTAACCCAGGTTTTAACGAGCAGTACTTC
cdr3_aa: CASANPGFNEQYF

v_call: TRBV28
j_call: TRBJ2-1
clone_size: many
d_call: -
cdr3_length: 13
cdr3_nt: TGTGCCAGCAGTTTCCCGTTAGCGGATGAGCAGTTCTTC
cdr3_aa: CASSFPLADEQFF

v_call: TRBV28
j_call: TRBJ2-5
clone_size: many
d_call: -
cdr3_length: 14
cdr3_nt: TGTGCCAGCAGTTTATGGTCCGGGGAAGAGACCCAGTACTTC
cdr3_aa: CASSLWSGEETQYF